The 3 T cell receptor beta chains below all came from one sample that was sequenced in a study of cytomegalovirus exposure and HLA in healthy donors. The PCR was carried out with 60 Vbeta primers and 13 Jbeta primers. TCRdb keeps only in-frame clones here, not all; method: immunoSEQ multiplex PCR. The table lists roughly 180,000 clones, over 70% of them singletons, with about 1.9% in the top ten. The specimen sequenced was PBMCs. The origin of the receptors is a woman between 18 and 29 years old in good health and CMV-seropositive.

This chain links TRBV5-1 with TRBJ1-2; 9 bases are shared with TRBD1. The CDR3 covers 15 residues. With V trimmed by 4 bases and J by 4 bases, 8 bases remained unmatched. The germline V gene encodes CDR1 SGHRS and CDR2 YFSETQ. In nucleotides, the CDR3 is TGCGCCAGCAGCCAACGGACAGGGGTCGTCTATGGCTACACCTTC. It translates to CASSQRTGVVYGYTF.

The chain links TRBV19 to TRBJ1-2; D might be TRBD1 (6 bases). Trimming cost V 5 bases and J 5 bases, with 12 bases left between them. From germline, CDR1 is LNHDA and CDR2 SQIVND (reference sequence). The CDR3 has 13 residues. CDR3 bases: TGTGCCAGTAGTCCAGGGGCCGTATATGGCTACACCTTC. The encoded protein is CASSPGAVYGYTF. The full variable domain, with the rest looked up from reference TRBV19 and TRBJ1-2, is DGGITQSPKYLFRKEGQNVTLSCEQNLNHDAMYWYRQDPGQGLRLIYYSQIVNDFQKGDIAEGYSVSREKKESFPLTVTSAQKNPTAFYLCASSPGAVYGYTFGSGTRLTVV.

This chain joins TRBV9 and TRBJ2-1; maybe TRBD2 (5 bases). The CDR3 loop spans 14 amino acids. Germline-derived CDR1 and CDR2 are SGDLS and YYNGEE. The germline V and J ends were trimmed by 3 bases and 7 bases, with 14 bases remaining between them. The DNA for the CDR3 is TGTGCCAGCAGCGCGTCAGAGGGTCGAAATGAGCAGTTCTTC. Protein sequence: CASSASEGRNEQFF. The whole variable domain, filled in from reference TRBV9 and TRBJ2-1, reads DSGVTQTPKHLITATGQRVTLRCSPRSGDLSVYWYQQSLDQGLQFLIQYYNGEERAKGNILERFSAQQFPDLHSELNLSSLELGDSALYFCASSASEGRNEQFFGPGTRLTVL.